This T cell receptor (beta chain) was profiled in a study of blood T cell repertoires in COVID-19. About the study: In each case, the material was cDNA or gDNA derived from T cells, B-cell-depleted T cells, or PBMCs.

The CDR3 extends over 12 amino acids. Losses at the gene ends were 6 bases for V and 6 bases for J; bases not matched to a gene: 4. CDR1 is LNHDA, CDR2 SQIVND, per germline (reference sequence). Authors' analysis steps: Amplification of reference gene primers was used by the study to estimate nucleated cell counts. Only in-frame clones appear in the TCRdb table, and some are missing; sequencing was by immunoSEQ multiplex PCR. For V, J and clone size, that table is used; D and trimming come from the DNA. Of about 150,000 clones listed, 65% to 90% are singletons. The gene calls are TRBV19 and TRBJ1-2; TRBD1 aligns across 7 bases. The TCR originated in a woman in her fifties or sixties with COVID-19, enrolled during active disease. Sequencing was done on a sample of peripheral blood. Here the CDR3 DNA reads TGTGCCAGTAGCCTACAGGGGAATGGCTACACCTTC. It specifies CASSLQGNGYTF.